This entry describes one TCR beta chain. Its antigen is undetermined. Within the ViraFEST assay, antigen-specific CD4+ T cells underwent expansion with viral peptide pools prior to sequencing. At the end of roughly 9 days of culture, CD4+ T cells were isolated. Each participant was administered two doses of either the BNT162b2 or the mRNA-1273 vaccine. These data originate in a study of vaccination effects on CD4 cells after COVID-19. Profiled with immunoSEQ multiplex PCR; TCRdb holds only in-frame clones, not every one. Here the sample spans fewer than 50,000 clones, about 80% being singletons. The CDR3 sequence is 18 residues long. Trimming removed 4 bases from V and 2 bases from J, with 23 bases in between. Germline V gene data show CDR1 as SGHRS and CDR2 as YFSETQ.

The clonotype originates from a human donor who received a COVID-19 vaccine. Some clones in this sample may be carry-over from other donors' samples. The source material was CD4+ T cells from PBMCs cultured with HCoV-NL63 spike peptides, sampled after COVID-19 vaccination. The chain uses TRBV5-1 and TRBJ2-3, with D possibly TRBD1 on 5 matching bases. The CDR3 DNA reads as TGCGCCAGCAGCGATACCCGACCGCAAGTGGGGCTCACAGATACGCAGTATTTT. Its protein product is CASSDTRPQVGLTDTQYF. The complete variable domain, with remaining parts taken from reference TRBV5-1 and TRBJ2-3, reads KAGVTQTPRYLIKTRGQQVTLSCSPISGHRSVSWYQQTPGQGLQFLFEYFSETQRNKGNFPGRFSGRQFSNSRSEMNVSTLELGDSALYLCASSDTRPQVGLTDTQYFGPGTRLTVL.